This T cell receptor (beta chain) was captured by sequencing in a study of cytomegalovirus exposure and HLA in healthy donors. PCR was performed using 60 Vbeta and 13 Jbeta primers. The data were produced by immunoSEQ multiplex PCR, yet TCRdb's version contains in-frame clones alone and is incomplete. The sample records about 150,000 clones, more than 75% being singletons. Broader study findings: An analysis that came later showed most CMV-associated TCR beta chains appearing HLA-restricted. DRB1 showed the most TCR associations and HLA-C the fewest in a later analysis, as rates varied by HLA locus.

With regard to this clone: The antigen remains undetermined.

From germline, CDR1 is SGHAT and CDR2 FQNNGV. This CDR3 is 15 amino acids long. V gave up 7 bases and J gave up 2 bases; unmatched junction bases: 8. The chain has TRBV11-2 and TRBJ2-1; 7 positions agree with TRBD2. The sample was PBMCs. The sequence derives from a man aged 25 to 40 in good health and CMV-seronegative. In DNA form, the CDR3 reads TGTGCCAGCAACACGGGGGGAGGTGCCTACAATGAGCAGTTCTTC. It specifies CASNTGGGAYNEQFF.